These 9 T cell receptor beta chains were all obtained from the same sample, sequenced in a study of radiotherapy plus CTLA-4 blockade in lung cancer. Sequenced by immunoSEQ multiplex PCR; TCRdb stores in-frame clones only, minus some. The table lists roughly 86,000 clones, roughly four fifths of them singletons. The material sequenced was peripheral blood, taken from a patient treated with radiotherapy plus ipilimumab. The source of these receptors is a human donor with non-small cell lung cancer who had stable disease on radiotherapy plus ipilimumab.

As to this clone: The same CDR3 also results from other DNA sequences found in this sample. V and J are TRBV5-4 and TRBJ2-2, with 9 bases that match TRBD2. CDR1 is SGHNT and CDR2 is YYREEE in the germline V gene (reference sequence). J lost 4 bases, V lost 0 bases, and 4 bases had no gene match. The CDR3 has 16 residues. CDR3 nucleotides: TGTGCCAGCAGCTTGGGAGGAGCGGGAGGCACCGGGGAGCTGTTTTTT. Translating gives CASSLGGAGGTGELFF.

The V gene is TRBV7-9, the J gene TRBJ1-1; D gene ambiguous. The germline gives CDR1 SEHNR, CDR2 FQNEAQ (reference sequence). Trimming cost V 2 bases and J 0 bases, with 7 bases left between them. The CDR3 consists of 14 residues. CDR3 nucleotides: TGTGCCAGCAGCTTATTTTCTGTGAACACTGAAGCTTTCTTT. Its translation: CASSLFSVNTEAFF.

The V gene is TRBV5-5, the J gene TRBJ2-7, with a tentative D call TRBD2 (5 bases). The ends were cut back, 1 base at V and 6 bases at J, with 11 bases in the middle. The CDR3 is 13 amino acids. Per the germline V gene, CDR1 is SGHKS and CDR2 is YYEKEE (reference sequence). The CDR3 reads CASSLKAGGEQYF. DNA for the CDR3: TGTGCCAGCAGCTTGAAGGCAGGAGGCGAGCAGTACTTC.

The chain is built from TRBV7-9 and TRBJ2-2, with D unresolved. Germline CDR1 and CDR2: SEHNR and FQNEAQ (reference sequence). V gave up 6 bases and J gave up 6 bases, with 8 bases separating them. CDR3 length: 12 residues. The CDR3 bases are TGTGCCAGCAGACTCCTTTCCGGGGAGCTGTTTTTT. Translation gives CASRLLSGELFF.

This chain uses TRBV27 with TRBJ2-3, with 7 bases fitting TRBD1. The V and J ends lost 6 bases and 0 bases, in that order; junction bases with no gene match: 12. Germline CDR1 and CDR2: MNHEY and SMNVEV (reference sequence). CDR3 length: 17 amino acids. CDR3 nucleotides: TGTGCCAGCAGGGATAAGGGGGCGGAGATTAGCACAGATACGCAGTATTTT. Translating it yields CASRDKGAEISTDTQYF.

This chain links TRBV5-1 with TRBJ2-7; TRBD2 aligns across 8 bases. The ends lost 0 bases at V and 3 bases at J; junction bases unmatched: 8. CDR1 and CDR2 from the germline V gene are SGHRS and YFSETQ. This CDR3 region has 16 residues. The CDR3, as DNA: TGCGCCAGCAGCTTGGGCCCCTCGGGAGGGAGCTACGAGCAGTACTTC. Translated, it gives CASSLGPSGGSYEQYF.

This clone was observed once. This chain joins TRBV2 and TRBJ2-7; possibly TRBD2 for D (6 bases). CDR3 size: 12 residues. The V end was cut by 9 bases, the J end by 2 bases, with 11 bases between. The germline gives CDR1 SNHLY, CDR2 FYNNEI. The DNA of the CDR3 is TGTGCCAGAGGGCGGGGAACCTACGAGCAGTACTTC. It translates to CARGRGTYEQYF.

This chain links TRBV2 with TRBJ1-2; D remains ambiguous. This CDR3 has 10 amino acids. V gave up 5 bases and J gave up 8 bases, with 6 bases separating them. Germline V gene sequence: CDR1 SNHLY, CDR2 FYNNEI. For the CDR3, the DNA is TGTGCCAGCAGTAGATGGGGCTACACCTTC. This translates into CASSRWGYTF.

The rearrangement joins TRBV6-5 to TRBJ2-7; D possibly corresponds to TRBD2 (6 bases). Germline lookup yields CDR1 MNHEY and CDR2 SVGAGI. The CDR3 has 14 amino acids. The germline V and J ends were trimmed by 8 bases and 2 bases, with 16 bases remaining between them. CDR3 coding DNA: TGTGCCAGCCGCACAGGAGGGTCTACCTACGAGCAGTACTTC. Its translation: CASRTGGSTYEQYF.